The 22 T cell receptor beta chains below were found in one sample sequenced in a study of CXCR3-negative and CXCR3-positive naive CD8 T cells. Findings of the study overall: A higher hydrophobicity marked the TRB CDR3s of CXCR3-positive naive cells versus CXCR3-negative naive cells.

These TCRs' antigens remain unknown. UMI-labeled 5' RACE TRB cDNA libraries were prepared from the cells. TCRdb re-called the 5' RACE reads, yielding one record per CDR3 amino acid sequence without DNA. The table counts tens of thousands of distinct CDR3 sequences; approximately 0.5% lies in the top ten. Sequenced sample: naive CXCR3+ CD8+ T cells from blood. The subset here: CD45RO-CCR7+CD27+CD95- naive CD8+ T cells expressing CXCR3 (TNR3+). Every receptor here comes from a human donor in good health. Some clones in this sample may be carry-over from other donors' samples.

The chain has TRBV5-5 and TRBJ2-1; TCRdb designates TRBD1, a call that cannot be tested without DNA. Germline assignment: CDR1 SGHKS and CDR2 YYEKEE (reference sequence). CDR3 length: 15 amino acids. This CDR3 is CASRLRTGLSNEQFF.

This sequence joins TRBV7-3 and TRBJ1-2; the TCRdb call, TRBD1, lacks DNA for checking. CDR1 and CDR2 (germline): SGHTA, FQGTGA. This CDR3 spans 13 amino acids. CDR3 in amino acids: CASSQGQGAGYTF.

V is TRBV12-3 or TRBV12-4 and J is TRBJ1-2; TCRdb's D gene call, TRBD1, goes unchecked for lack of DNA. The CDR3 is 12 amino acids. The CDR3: CAIEGTNYGYTF.

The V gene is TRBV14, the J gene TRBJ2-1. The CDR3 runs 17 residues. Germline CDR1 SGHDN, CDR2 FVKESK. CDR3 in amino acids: CASSQGRFRGTDNEQFF. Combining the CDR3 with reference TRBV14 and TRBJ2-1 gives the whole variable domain EAGVTQFPSHSVIEKGQTVTLRCDPISGHDNLYWYRRVMGKEIKFLLHFVKESKQDESGMPNNRFLAERTGGTYSTLKVQPAELEDSGVYFCASSQGRFRGTDNEQFFGPGTRLTVL.

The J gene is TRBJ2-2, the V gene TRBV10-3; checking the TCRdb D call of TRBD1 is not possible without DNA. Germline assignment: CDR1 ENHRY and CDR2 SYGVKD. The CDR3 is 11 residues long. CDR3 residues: CATDSTGELFF.

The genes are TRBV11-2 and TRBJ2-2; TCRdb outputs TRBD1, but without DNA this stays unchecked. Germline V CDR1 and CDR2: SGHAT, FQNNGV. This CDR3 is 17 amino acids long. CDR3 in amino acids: CASSLLGGTPNTGELFF.

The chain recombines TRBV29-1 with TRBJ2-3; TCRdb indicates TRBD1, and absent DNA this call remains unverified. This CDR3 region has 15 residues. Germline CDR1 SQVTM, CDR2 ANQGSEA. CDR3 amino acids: CSVFPGQDTSDTQYF.

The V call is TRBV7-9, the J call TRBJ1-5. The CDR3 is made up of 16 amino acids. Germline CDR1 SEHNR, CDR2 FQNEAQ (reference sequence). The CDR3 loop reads CASSRGHGQDNQPQHF. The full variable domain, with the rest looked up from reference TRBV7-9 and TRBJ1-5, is DTGVSQNPRHKITKRGQNVTFRCDPISEHNRLYWYRQTLGQGPEFLTYFQNEAQLEKSRLLSDRFSAERPKGSFSTLEIQRTEQGDSAMYLCASSRGHGQDNQPQHFGDGTRLSIL.

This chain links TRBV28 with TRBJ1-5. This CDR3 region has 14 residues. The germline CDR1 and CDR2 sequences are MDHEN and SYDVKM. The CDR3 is CASRPREGGQPQHF. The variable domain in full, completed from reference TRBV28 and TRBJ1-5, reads DVKVTQSSRYLVKRTGEKVFLECVQDMDHENMFWYRQDPGLGLRLIYFSYDVKMKEKGDIPEGYSVSREKKERFSLILESASTNQTSMYLCASRPREGGQPQHFGDGTRLSIL.

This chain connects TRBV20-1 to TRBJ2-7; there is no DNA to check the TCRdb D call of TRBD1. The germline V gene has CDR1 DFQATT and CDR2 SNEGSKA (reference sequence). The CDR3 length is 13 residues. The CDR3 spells CSARTVASYEQYF.

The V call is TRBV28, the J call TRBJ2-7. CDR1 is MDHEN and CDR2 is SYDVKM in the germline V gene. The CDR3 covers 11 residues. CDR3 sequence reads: CASSLFDERYF.

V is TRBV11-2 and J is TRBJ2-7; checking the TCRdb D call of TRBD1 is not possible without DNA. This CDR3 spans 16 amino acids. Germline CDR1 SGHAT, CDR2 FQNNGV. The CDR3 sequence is CASSLYGTGGSYEQYF. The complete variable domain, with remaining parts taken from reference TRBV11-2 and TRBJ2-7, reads EAGVAQSPRYKIIEKRQSVAFWCNPISGHATLYWYQQILGQGPKLLIQFQNNGVVDDSQLPKDRFSAERLKGVDSTLKIQPAKLEDSAVYLCASSLYGTGGSYEQYFGPGTRLTVT.

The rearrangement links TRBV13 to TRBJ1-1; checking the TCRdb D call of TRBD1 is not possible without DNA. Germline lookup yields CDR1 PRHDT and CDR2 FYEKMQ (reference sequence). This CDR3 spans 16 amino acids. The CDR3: CASSWGTGGMNTEAFF.

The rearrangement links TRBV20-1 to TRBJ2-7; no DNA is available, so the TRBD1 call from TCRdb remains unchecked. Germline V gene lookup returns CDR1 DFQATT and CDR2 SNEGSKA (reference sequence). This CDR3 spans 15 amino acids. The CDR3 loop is CSARDRGTSSYEQYF.

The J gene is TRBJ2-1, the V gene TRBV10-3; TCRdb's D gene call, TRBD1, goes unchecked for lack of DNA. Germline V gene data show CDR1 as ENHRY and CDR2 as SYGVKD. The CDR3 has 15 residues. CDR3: CAISVGDDSYNEQFF.

The chain's CDR3 is CASSRQRGESEKLFF. This chain links TRBV4-3 with TRBJ1-4; the D gene TCRdb calls, TRBD1, cannot be checked with no DNA. In germline, CDR1 is LGHNA, CDR2 YSLEER. The length of the CDR3 is 15 residues.

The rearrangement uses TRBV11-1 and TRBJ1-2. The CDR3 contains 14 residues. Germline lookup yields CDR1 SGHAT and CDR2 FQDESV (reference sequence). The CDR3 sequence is CASSPVGRNYGYTF.

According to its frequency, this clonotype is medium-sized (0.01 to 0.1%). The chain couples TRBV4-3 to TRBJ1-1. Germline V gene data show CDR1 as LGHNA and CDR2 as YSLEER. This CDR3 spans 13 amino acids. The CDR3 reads CASSQDRETEAFF.

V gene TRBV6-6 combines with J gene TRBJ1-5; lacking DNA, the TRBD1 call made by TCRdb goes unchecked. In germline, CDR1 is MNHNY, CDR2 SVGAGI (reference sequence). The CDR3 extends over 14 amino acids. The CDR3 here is CASSYMEGEQPQHF.

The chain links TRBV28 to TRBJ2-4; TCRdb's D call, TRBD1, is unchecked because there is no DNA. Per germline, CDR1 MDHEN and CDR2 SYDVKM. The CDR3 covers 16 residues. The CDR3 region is CASTFSRGLAKNIQYF.

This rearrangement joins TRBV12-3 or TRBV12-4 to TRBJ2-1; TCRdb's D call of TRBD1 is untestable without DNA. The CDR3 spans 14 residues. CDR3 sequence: CASSSGGSYNEQFF.

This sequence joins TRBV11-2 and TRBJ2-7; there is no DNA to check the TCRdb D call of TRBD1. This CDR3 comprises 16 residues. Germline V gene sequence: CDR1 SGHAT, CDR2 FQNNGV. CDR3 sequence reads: CASSFVPTGANYEQYF.